The T cell receptor (beta chain) under discussion was sequenced for a study of T cells expressing NK-cell markers. As regards this clonotype: Antigen unknown.

This CDR3 is 15 amino acids long. The study, taken as a whole, reports: Also leading the CD3+CD56-NKG2C+ fraction in a handful of donors were these clonotypes.

TCRdb processed the 5' RACE reads again and assigns one entry to each CDR3 protein, with no DNA. The sample's table shows approximately 380,000 distinct CDR3 sequences. The source material was blood T cells: a sorted CD56 or NKG2C T cell subset, CD4+ or CD8+ T cells, or bulk PBMC T cells (not recorded which). V is TRBV12-3 or TRBV12-4 and J is TRBJ2-5; TCRdb lists TRBD1, though no DNA is available to test this call. The receptor's source is a man aged 18 to 69 in good health. Here the CDR3 reads CASSPPGQGGQTQYF.